What follows is one T cell receptor beta chain and its context. Germline lookup yields CDR1 SGHRS and CDR2 YFSETQ. Trimming cost V 4 bases and J 0 bases; bases outside gene matches: 4. The CDR3 covers 16 residues. This sample stems from a study of blood T cell repertoires in COVID-19. Study details: From T cells, B-cell-depleted T cells, or PBMCs came the material, which was cDNA or gDNA.

Data came from immunoSEQ multiplex PCR; TCRdb stores just in-frame clones and leaves some out. The sample includes 300,000 to 350,000 clones, about 85% of them seen just once. The clonotype was recovered from a man younger than 30 with active or convalescent COVID-19. V and J are TRBV5-1 and TRBJ2-1, with 10 bases aligning to TRBD2. Sequenced: peripheral blood. CDR3 sequence: CASSGAGGISYNEQFF. The CDR3 nucleotides are TGCGCCAGCAGCGGAGCGGGAGGGATCTCCTACAATGAGCAGTTCTTC.